Listed here are 8 T cell receptor beta chains from one sample, sequenced in a study of post-analysis software for immune sequencing data. Antigens of these TCRs are unknown. Included in the TCR beta cDNA libraries were unique molecular identifiers. TCRdb ran MiXCR on the PCR reads and lists one entry per CDR3 protein. This sample has 350,000 to 500,000 distinct CDR3 sequences, with 30% to 45% found just once. Whole-study findings and limits: In patients, about five TRBV segments were more frequent than in controls, with TRBV5-6, TRBV5-1 and TRBV20-1 among them.

The sequenced sample consisted of blood. The source of these receptors is a girl aged 2-10 years with multiple sclerosis.

The V gene is TRBV20-1, the J gene TRBJ2-3, with TRBD2 matching over 15 bases. V dropped 4 bases and J dropped 5; count of bases not matched to a gene: 7. The CDR3 is made up of 16 amino acids. CDR1 is DFQATT, CDR2 SNEGSKA, per germline (reference sequence). CDR3: CSATRTSGRAEDTQYF. DNA for the CDR3: TGCAGTGCTACCAGGACTAGCGGGAGGGCCGAAGATACGCAGTATTTT.

This clonotype was recorded a few times. V usage is TRBV29-1 and J usage is TRBJ1-2; D gene unclear. The V gene lost 2 bases and the J gene lost 2 bases, with 6 bases spanning the gap. CDR3 length: 12 amino acids. CDR1 and CDR2 from the germline V gene are SQVTM and ANQGSEA. The CDR3 loop is CSVELQNYGYTF. As DNA, the CDR3 is TGCAGCGTTGAATTACAGAACTATGGCTACACCTTC.

The chain is built from TRBV7-2 and TRBJ1-1, with D hard to call. The V and J ends lost 1 base and 0 bases respectively, with 9 bases between them. Germline CDR1 SGHTA, CDR2 FQGNSA. The length of the CDR3 is 15 residues. CDR3 coding DNA: TGTGCCAGCAGCTTAGGGTCGCGGTTGAACACTGAAGCTTTCTTT. Protein product: CASSLGSRLNTEAFF.

Note on this clonotype: At one end, the junction sequence differs from germline, possibly due to a read error. The chain has TRBV9 and TRBJ1-6; D is ambiguous. Germline V gene data show CDR1 as SGDLS and CDR2 as YYNGEE. The CDR3 spans 15 residues. CDR3 sequence: CASSPTLVTGSPPHF. The DNA for the CDR3 is TGTGCCAGCAGCCCTACGCTAGTAACGGGGTCACCCCCCCACTTT.

The V call is TRBV28, the J call TRBJ2-7, with 14 bases that match TRBD2. This CDR3 is built from 15 residues. J gave up 7 bases and V 4 bases, and 6 bases lay outside the gene matches. In germline, CDR1 is MDHEN, CDR2 SYDVKM. CDR3 nucleotides: TGTGCCAGCAGTTGGGGGACTAGCGGGAGTGATGAGCAGTACTTC. It codes for CASSWGTSGSDEQYF.

V is TRBV6-6 and J is TRBJ2-4; 8 positions match TRBD1. The J call is doubtful: the DNA matches TRBJ2-7 better. CDR1 is MNHNY, CDR2 SVGAGI, per germline (reference sequence). The CDR3 has 14 residues. CDR3 DNA sequence: TGTGCCAGCTGCAATGGACAGGGTCCCCACGAGCAGTACTTC. It is translated as CASCNGQGPHEQYF.

The chain carries TRBV7-6 and TRBJ2-7; 10 bases are a match to TRBD1. The CDR3 consists of 15 residues. The ends lost 3 bases at V and 2 bases at J; junction bases unmatched: 4. CDR1 SGHVS and CDR2 FNYEAQ come from the germline V gene. CDR3 in amino acids: CASSLSGTGAYEQYF. DNA for the CDR3: TGTGCCAGCAGCTTGTCCGGGACAGGGGCCTACGAGCAGTACTTC.

V is TRBV2 and J is TRBJ2-7; D call uncertain. Germline CDR1 and CDR2: SNHLY and FYNNEI. The CDR3 covers 15 residues. The ends were cut back, 6 bases at V and 0 bases at J, with 15 bases in the middle. CDR3 nucleotides: TGTGCCAGCAGCGACCCCGGCACAAGCTCCTACGAGCAGTACTTC. Amino acids: CASSDPGTSSYEQYF. Using reference TRBV2 and TRBJ2-7 for the parts outside the CDR3, the full variable domain is EPEVTQTPSHQVTQMGQEVILRCVPISNHLYFYWYRQILGQKVEFLVSFYNNEISEKSEIFDDQFSVERPDGSNFTLKIRSTKLEDSAMYFCASSDPGTSSYEQYFGPGTRLTVT.